The 15 T cell receptor beta chains presented below share a single source sample, sequenced in a study of cytomegalovirus exposure and HLA in healthy donors. With 60 Vbeta and 13 Jbeta primers, the PCR was carried out. This table comes from immunoSEQ multiplex PCR, and its TCRdb copy is limited to in-frame clones, with some not included. The profile covers approximately 72,000 clones, with roughly four fifths appearing a single time and about 2% taken by the ten largest. Sample: PBMCs. These receptors were obtained from a man between 18 and 35 years old in good health and CMV-seronegative.

The rearrangement uses TRBV11-2 and TRBJ2-7; the D gene is possibly TRBD1 (5 bases). The CDR3 contains 14 residues. Germline CDR1 reads SGHAT; CDR2 reads FQNNGV. Trimming shortened V by 5 bases and J by 2 bases, and 13 bases separated the two germline ends. The CDR3 sequence is CASSQDSTAYEQYF. The CDR3 DNA sequence: TGTGCCAGCAGCCAAGACAGTACAGCCTACGAGCAGTACTTC.

The chain joins TRBV28 to TRBJ1-2; no firm D call. V dropped 2 bases and J dropped 0 bases, with 10 bases sitting between them. This CDR3 comprises 15 residues. Germline V lookup: CDR1 MDHEN, CDR2 SYDVKM. This chain's CDR3 is CASSLGPSSNYGYTF. For the CDR3, the DNA is TGTGCCAGCAGTTTAGGGCCCAGCTCTAACTATGGCTACACCTTC.

V and J are TRBV9 and TRBJ1-2, with D possibly matching TRBD1 (5 bases). The CDR3 spans 17 residues. In germline, CDR1 is SGDLS, CDR2 YYNGEE. Trimming removed 3 bases at V and 2 bases at J, with 20 bases between. As DNA, the CDR3 is TGTGCCAGCAGCGACCGGCAGGGAAACCTTGAGAACTATGGCTACACCTTC. It codes for CASSDRQGNLENYGYTF.

The V call is TRBV27, the J call TRBJ1-5, with D unresolved. Trimming removed 6 bases from V and 1 base from J, with 19 bases in between. The CDR3 contains 17 residues. CDR1 and CDR2 from the germline V gene are MNHEY and SMNVEV (reference sequence). The chain's CDR3 is CASRFRGPTPSNQPQHF. CDR3 DNA sequence: TGTGCCAGCAGATTTCGAGGCCCCACACCCAGCAATCAGCCCCAGCATTTT.

The chain links TRBV9 to TRBJ1-5; maybe TRBD1 (5 bases). The CDR3 extends over 15 amino acids. CDR1 and CDR2 from the germline V gene are SGDLS and YYNGEE. V lost 0 bases, J lost 1 base, and 8 bases lay in between. The CDR3 bases are TGTGCCAGCAGCGTAGACGGGGGAAGCAATCAGCCCCAGCATTTT. Amino acid sequence: CASSVDGGSNQPQHF.

The chain has TRBV5-4 and TRBJ2-1; TRBD2 agrees at 9 bases. Looked up from germline, CDR1 is SGHNT and CDR2 is YYREEE (reference sequence). CDR3 length: 13 residues. With V trimmed by 2 bases and J by 10 bases, 4 bases remained unmatched. In nucleotides, the CDR3 is TGTGCCAGCAGCTTTGACCTAGCGGGGGAGCAGTTCTTC. Amino acids: CASSFDLAGEQFF.

The chain has TRBV6-5 and TRBJ1-5, with D hard to call. V dropped 7 bases and J dropped 3 bases, with 10 bases sitting between them. This CDR3 region has 13 residues. CDR1 and CDR2 (germline): MNHEY, SVGAGI. CDR3 residues: CASKRAANQPQHF. In DNA, the CDR3 is TGTGCCAGCAAGAGGGCCGCCAATCAGCCCCAGCATTTT.

The chain combines TRBV7-9 with TRBJ1-1; perhaps TRBD1 as D (5 bases). The length of the CDR3 is 13 residues. Germline-derived CDR1 and CDR2 are SEHNR and FQNEAQ (reference sequence). V was shortened by 2 bases and J by 4 bases, with 8 bases between the two germline ends. CDR3 residues: CASSLLGGTEAFF. The DNA for the CDR3 is TGTGCCAGCAGCTTACTCGGGGGCACTGAAGCTTTCTTT. The full variable domain, completed using reference TRBV7-9 and TRBJ1-1, is DTGVSQNPRHKITKRGQNVTFRCDPISEHNRLYWYRQTLGQGPEFLTYFQNEAQLEKSRLLSDRFSAERPKGSFSTLEIQRTEQGDSAMYLCASSLLGGTEAFFGQGTRLTVV.

This chain joins TRBV6-1 and TRBJ2-1, with TRBD2 matching over 8 bases. J lost 6 bases, V lost 1 base, and 5 bases had no gene match. This CDR3 has 15 residues. Germline V gene sequence: CDR1 MNHNS, CDR2 SASEGT. CDR3 sequence reads: CASSEVAGLINEQFF. The CDR3 DNA sequence: TGTGCCAGCAGTGAAGTAGCGGGATTAATCAATGAGCAGTTCTTC.

This chain links TRBV19 with TRBJ1-5; 12 bases match TRBD1. The CDR3 loop spans 14 amino acids. The V gene's germline CDR1 is LNHDA and CDR2 SQIVND (reference sequence). Trimming removed 10 bases from V and 8 bases from J; junction bases left unmatched: 9. In DNA, the CDR3 is TGTGCCACCTTTCCCGGGACAGGGGGCAAGCCCCAGCATTTT. Translation gives CATFPGTGGKPQHF.

This chain joins TRBV6-5 and TRBJ2-5; TRBD1 matches at 8 bases. Per germline, CDR1 MNHEY and CDR2 SVGAGI. This CDR3 comprises 13 residues. V was pared by 4 bases and J by 4 bases, with 2 bases of the junction left unmatched. The CDR3 bases are TGTGCCAGCAGTTCAGGACAGGGAGAGACCCAGTACTTC. Protein: CASSSGQGETQYF.

This chain uses TRBV28 with TRBJ1-4, with D possibly matching TRBD1 (6 bases). Trimming took 5 bases from V and 7 from J, leaving 17 bases between them. CDR1 and CDR2 (germline): MDHEN, SYDVKM. The CDR3 loop spans 15 amino acids. CDR3 coding DNA: TGTGCCAGCAGTCCCCCTACACAGGGAAGTGAAAAACTGTTTTTT. This encodes CASSPPTQGSEKLFF.

V is TRBV29-1 and J is TRBJ2-5, with TRBD1 matching 7 bases. From germline, CDR1 is SQVTM and CDR2 ANQGSEA. CDR3 length equals 12 residues. V trimming: 5 bases; J trimming: 3 bases; junction bases outside the gene matches: 3. CDR3 amino acids: CSVFTGEETQYF. In nucleotides, the CDR3 is TGCAGCGTTTTTACAGGGGAAGAGACCCAGTACTTC.

V gene TRBV5-1 combines with J gene TRBJ1-1; D gene ambiguous. CDR1 and CDR2 (germline): SGHRS, YFSETQ. V lost 5 bases to trimming and J lost 6 bases, with 11 bases between them. This CDR3 has 12 residues. The CDR3 spells CASRGGLPEAFF. CDR3 nucleotide sequence: TGCGCCAGCAGGGGCGGGTTACCTGAAGCTTTCTTT.

The chain links TRBV15 to TRBJ1-2; no clear D. Germline V lookup: CDR1 LNHNV, CDR2 YYDKDF (reference sequence). CDR3 length: 15 amino acids. Trimming removed 0 bases at V and 0 bases at J, with 8 bases between. In nucleotides, the CDR3 is TGTGCCACCAGCAGAGATGCGGCCCCTAACTATGGCTACACCTTC. Amino acids: CATSRDAAPNYGYTF.